This T cell receptor (beta chain) derives from a study of cytomegalovirus exposure and HLA in healthy donors. As for the study in general: Roughly 92 million unique TCRs, all from HLA-typed donors, were included in an early release of the data. Study-wide points: In a later analysis, HLA-C alleles had the fewest associated TCRs, DRB1 alleles the most. Exclusion as indistinguishable affected some V segments, including TRBV6-2 and TRBV6-3.

As concerns this clone: The target antigen is unknown.

A multiplex PCR was run with 60 Vbeta primers and 13 Jbeta primers. Original processing methods: Per a later analysis, the number of unique TCR beta chains was around 80 million, of which roughly 11 million were shared. Data came from immunoSEQ multiplex PCR; TCRdb stores just in-frame clones and leaves some out. The V and J calls and clone size are taken from that table; D and trimming were inferred from the DNA. Altogether 100,000 or so clones are present, approximately 76% being singletons, with the ten largest covering over 9%. The CDR3 is 14 residues long. Trimming cost V 7 bases and J 4 bases; bases outside gene matches: 4. In germline, CDR1 is SQVTM, CDR2 ANQGSEA.

V gene TRBV29-1 combines with J gene TRBJ2-2; TRBD2 matches 12 bases. The material sequenced was PBMCs. This clonotype originated in a man between 25 and 39 years old in good health and CMV-seropositive. Here the CDR3 reads CSALAGGVTGELFF. DNA for the CDR3: TGCAGCGCCCTAGCGGGGGGGGTCACCGGGGAGCTGTTTTTT.